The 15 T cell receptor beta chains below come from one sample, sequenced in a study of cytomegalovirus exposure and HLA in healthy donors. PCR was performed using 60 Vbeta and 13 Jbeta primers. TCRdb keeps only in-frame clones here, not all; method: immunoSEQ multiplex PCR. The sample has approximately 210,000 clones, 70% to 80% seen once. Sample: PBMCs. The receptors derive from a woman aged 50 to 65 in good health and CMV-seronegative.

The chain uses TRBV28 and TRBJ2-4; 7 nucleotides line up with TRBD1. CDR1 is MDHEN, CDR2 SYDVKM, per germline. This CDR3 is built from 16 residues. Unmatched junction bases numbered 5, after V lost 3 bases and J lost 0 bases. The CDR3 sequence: CASSLDRPPAKNIQYF. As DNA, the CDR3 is TGTGCCAGCAGTTTGGACAGGCCTCCAGCCAAAAACATTCAGTACTTC.

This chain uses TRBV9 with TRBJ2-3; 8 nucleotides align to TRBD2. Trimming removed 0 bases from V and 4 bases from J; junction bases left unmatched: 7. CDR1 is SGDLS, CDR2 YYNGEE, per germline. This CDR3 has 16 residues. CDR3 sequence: CASSVGLAGGADTQYF. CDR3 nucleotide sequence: TGTGCCAGCAGCGTAGGTCTAGCGGGTGGGGCAGATACGCAGTATTTT.

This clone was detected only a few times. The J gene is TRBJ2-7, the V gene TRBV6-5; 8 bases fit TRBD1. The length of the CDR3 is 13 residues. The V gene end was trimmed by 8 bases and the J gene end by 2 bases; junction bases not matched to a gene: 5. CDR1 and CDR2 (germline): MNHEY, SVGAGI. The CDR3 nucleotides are TGTGCCAGCGGGAGGACAGGGACCTACGAGCAGTACTTC. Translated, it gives CASGRTGTYEQYF.

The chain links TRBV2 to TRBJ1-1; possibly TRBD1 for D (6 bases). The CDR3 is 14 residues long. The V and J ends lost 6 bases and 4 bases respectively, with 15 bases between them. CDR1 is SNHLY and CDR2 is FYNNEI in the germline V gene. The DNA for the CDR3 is TGTGCCAGCAGCAAGAGAGACAGGCTCACTGAAGCTTTCTTT. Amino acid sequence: CASSKRDRLTEAFF.

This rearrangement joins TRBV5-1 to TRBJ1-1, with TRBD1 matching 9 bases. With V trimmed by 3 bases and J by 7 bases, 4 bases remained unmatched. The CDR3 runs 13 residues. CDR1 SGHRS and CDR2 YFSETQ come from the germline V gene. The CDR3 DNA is TGCGCCAGCAGCTGGGGACAGGGAAGTGAAGCTTTCTTT. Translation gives CASSWGQGSEAFF.

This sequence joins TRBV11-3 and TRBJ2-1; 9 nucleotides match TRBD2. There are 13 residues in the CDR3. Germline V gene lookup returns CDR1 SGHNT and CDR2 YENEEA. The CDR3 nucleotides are TGTGCTAGCGGGCGGGAGGGAGGCAATGAGCAGTTCTTC. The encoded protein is CASGREGGNEQFF.

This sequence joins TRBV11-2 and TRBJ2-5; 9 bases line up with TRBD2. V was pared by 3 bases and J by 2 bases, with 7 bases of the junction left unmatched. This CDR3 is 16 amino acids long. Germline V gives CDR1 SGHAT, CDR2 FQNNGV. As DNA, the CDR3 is TGTGCCAGCAGCTTCTTAGCGGGAGCTTGGCAAGAGACCCAGTACTTC. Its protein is CASSFLAGAWQETQYF. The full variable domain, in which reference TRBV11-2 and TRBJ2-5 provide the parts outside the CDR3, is EAGVAQSPRYKIIEKRQSVAFWCNPISGHATLYWYQQILGQGPKLLIQFQNNGVVDDSQLPKDRFSAERLKGVDSTLKIQPAKLEDSAVYLCASSFLAGAWQETQYFGPGTRLLVL.

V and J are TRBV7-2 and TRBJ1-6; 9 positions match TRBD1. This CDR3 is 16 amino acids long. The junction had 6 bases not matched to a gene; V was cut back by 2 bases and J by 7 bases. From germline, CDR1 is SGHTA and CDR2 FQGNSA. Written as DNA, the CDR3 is TGTGCCAGCAGCTTAAGGTGGGACAGGGTCAATTCACCCCTCCACTTT. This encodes CASSLRWDRVNSPLHF.

The CDR3, as DNA: TGTGCCAGCAGTCCCAAGGGACTTTCAAACCAAAAACTGTTTTTT. Amino acids: CASSPKGLSNQKLFF. The rearrangement links TRBV6-5 to TRBJ1-4; a weak D match, TRBD1 (5 bases). The CDR3 runs 15 residues. Germline V gene data show CDR1 as MNHEY and CDR2 as SVGAGI. V gave up 5 bases and J gave up 9 bases, with 19 bases separating them.

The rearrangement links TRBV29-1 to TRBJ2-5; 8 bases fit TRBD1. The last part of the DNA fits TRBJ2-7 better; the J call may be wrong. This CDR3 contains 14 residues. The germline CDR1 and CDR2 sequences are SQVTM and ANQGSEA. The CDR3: CSVEGQETDYEQYF. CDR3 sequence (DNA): TGCAGCGTTGAGGGACAGGAAACGGACTACGAGCAGTACTTC.

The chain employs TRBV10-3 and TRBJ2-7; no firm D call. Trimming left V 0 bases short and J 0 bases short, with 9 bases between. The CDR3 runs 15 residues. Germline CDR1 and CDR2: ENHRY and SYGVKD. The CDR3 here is CAISESSVSSYEQYF. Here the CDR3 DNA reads TGTGCCATCAGTGAGTCAAGTGTGAGCTCCTACGAGCAGTACTTC.

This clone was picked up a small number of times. CDR3 sequence reads: CASSPRGRGTYEQYF. The CDR3 DNA is TGTGCCAGCAGTCCCAGGGGGCGAGGGACCTACGAGCAGTACTTC. The V gene is TRBV28, the J gene TRBJ2-7, with 8 bases fitting TRBD1. The CDR3 sequence is 15 residues long. The germline CDR1 and CDR2 sequences are MDHEN and SYDVKM. V lost 5 bases to trimming and J lost 2 bases; unmatched junction nucleotides: 8.

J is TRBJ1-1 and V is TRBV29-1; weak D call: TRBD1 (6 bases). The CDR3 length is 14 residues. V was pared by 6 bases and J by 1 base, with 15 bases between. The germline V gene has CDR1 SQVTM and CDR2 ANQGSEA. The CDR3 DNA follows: TGCAGCGTCCCACTACTACAGGGGAACACTGAAGCTTTCTTT. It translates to CSVPLLQGNTEAFF.

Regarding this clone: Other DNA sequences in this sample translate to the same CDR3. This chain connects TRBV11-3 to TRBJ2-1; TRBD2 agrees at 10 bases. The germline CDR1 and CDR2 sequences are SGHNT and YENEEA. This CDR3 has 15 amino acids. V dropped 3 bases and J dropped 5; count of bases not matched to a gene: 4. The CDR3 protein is CASSLSGRADNEQFF. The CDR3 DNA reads TGTGCCAGCAGCTTGAGCGGGAGGGCCGACAATGAGCAGTTCTTC.

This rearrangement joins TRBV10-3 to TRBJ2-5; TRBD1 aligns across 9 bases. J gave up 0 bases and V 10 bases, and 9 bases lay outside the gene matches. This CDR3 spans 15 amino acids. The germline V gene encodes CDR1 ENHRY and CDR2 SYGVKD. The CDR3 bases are TGTGCCACCAGACCGGACAGGGGATACCAAGAGACCCAGTACTTC. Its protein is CATRPDRGYQETQYF.